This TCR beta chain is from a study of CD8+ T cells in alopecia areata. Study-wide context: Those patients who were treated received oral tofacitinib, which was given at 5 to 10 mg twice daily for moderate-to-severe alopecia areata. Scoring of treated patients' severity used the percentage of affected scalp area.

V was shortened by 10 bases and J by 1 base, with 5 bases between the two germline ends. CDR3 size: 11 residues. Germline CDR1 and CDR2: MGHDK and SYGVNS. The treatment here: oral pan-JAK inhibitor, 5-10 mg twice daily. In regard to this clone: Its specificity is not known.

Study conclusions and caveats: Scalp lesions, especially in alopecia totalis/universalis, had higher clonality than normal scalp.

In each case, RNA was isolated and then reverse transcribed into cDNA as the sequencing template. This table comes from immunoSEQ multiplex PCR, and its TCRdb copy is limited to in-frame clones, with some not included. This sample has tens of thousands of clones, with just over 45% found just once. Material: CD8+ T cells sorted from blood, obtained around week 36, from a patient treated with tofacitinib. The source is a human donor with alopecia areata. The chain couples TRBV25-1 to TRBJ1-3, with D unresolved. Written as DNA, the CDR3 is TGTGCCACCTCGTCTGGAAACACCATATATTTT. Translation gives CATSSGNTIYF. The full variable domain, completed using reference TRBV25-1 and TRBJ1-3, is EADIYQTPRYLVIGTGKKITLECSQTMGHDKMYWYQQDPGMELHLIHYSYGVNSTEKGDLSSESTVSRIRTEHFPLTLESARPSHTSQYLCATSSGNTIYFGEGSWLTVV.